The 24 T cell receptor beta chains presented below share a single source sample, sequenced in a study of blood T cell repertoires in COVID-19. Here immunoSEQ multiplex PCR was the method, and the copy in TCRdb shows in-frame clones only, minus some. The table records roughly 570,000 clones, 70% to 90% of them present only once. The sample consisted of peripheral blood. All receptors come from a woman aged 45 to 65 with COVID-19, enrolled during active disease.

The chain is built from TRBV11-2 and TRBJ1-1; D is perhaps TRBD1 (5 bases). The CDR3 runs to 13 residues. Trimming pared 5 bases from V and 10 bases from J, leaving 17 bases between. In germline, CDR1 is SGHAT, CDR2 FQNNGV. CDR3 bases: TGTGCCAGCAGCGGGACGGGCAGCGGGACAGCTTTCTTT. Translated: CASSGTGSGTAFF.

This clone was detected a few times. This rearrangement joins TRBV19 to TRBJ1-5, with TRBD1 matching 7 bases. This CDR3 contains 13 residues. Trimming removed 7 bases from V and 5 bases from J; junction bases left unmatched: 5. Germline assignment: CDR1 LNHDA and CDR2 SQIVND (reference sequence). The DNA for the CDR3 is TGTGCCAGTACTCTTGGACAGGATCAGCCCCAGCATTTT. It is translated as CASTLGQDQPQHF.

This chain uses TRBV6-5 with TRBJ1-5; D possibly corresponds to TRBD1 (5 bases). Trimming left V 6 bases short and J 3 bases short, with 15 bases between. This CDR3 has 15 amino acids. Looked up from germline, CDR1 is MNHEY and CDR2 is SVGAGI. The CDR3 loop is CASRLEQASNQPQHF. CDR3 bases: TGTGCCAGCAGACTCGAACAGGCCTCCAATCAGCCCCAGCATTTT.

The chain uses TRBV27 and TRBJ1-2, with 8 bases identical to TRBD1. J lost 4 bases, V lost 6 bases, and 1 base had no gene match. The germline V gene encodes CDR1 MNHEY and CDR2 SMNVEV (reference sequence). This CDR3 has 12 amino acids. The CDR3 sequence: CASSDRGYGYTF. The CDR3 DNA follows: TGTGCCAGCAGCGACAGGGGCTATGGCTACACCTTC.

The chain combines TRBV5-1 with TRBJ2-1; perhaps TRBD1 as D (5 bases). This CDR3 has 15 residues. Per the germline V gene, CDR1 is SGHRS and CDR2 is YFSETQ. Trimming took off 0 bases at V and 4 bases at J, with 11 bases between the two ends. This chain's CDR3 is CASSLDADRYNEQFF. CDR3 coding DNA: TGCGCCAGCAGCTTGGATGCAGACAGATACAATGAGCAGTTCTTC. The entire variable domain, with the rest obtained from reference TRBV5-1 and TRBJ2-1, is as follows: KAGVTQTPRYLIKTRGQQVTLSCSPISGHRSVSWYQQTPGQGLQFLFEYFSETQRNKGNFPGRFSGRQFSNSRSEMNVSTLELGDSALYLCASSLDADRYNEQFFGPGTRLTVL.

The V gene is TRBV19, the J gene TRBJ1-4, with 9 bases matching TRBD1. Trimming removed 8 bases from V and 5 bases from J; junction bases left unmatched: 6. Germline V gives CDR1 LNHDA, CDR2 SQIVND (reference sequence). The CDR3 consists of 14 residues. This CDR3 reads CASRWTGENEKLFF. CDR3 in DNA: TGTGCCAGTCGCTGGACAGGGGAAAATGAAAAACTGTTTTTT.

V usage is TRBV5-4 and J usage is TRBJ2-3; 12 bases match TRBD2. Germline V gene data show CDR1 as SGHNT and CDR2 as YYREEE (reference sequence). The CDR3 loop spans 16 amino acids. Trimming at V came to 5 bases and at J to 8 bases, leaving 12 bases not matched to a gene. Written as DNA, the CDR3 is TGTGCCAGCAGTCCTGATACTAGCGGGGGGATTGCTACGCAGTATTTT. Translation gives CASSPDTSGGIATQYF.

This clone was found once. This chain links TRBV5-6 with TRBJ2-5, with TRBD1 identical over 7 bases. The CDR3 covers 14 residues. Germline V lookup: CDR1 SGHDT, CDR2 YYEEEE. J lost 2 bases, V lost 0 bases, and 1 base had no gene match. DNA for the CDR3: TGTGCCAGCAGCTTGGAGGGACAGCAAGAGACCCAGTACTTC. Its translation is CASSLEGQQETQYF.

V and J are TRBV19 and TRBJ1-2; TRBD1 matches 9 bases. Germline V gene lookup returns CDR1 LNHDA and CDR2 SQIVND (reference sequence). There are 15 residues in the CDR3. V shed 3 bases and J 8 bases; nucleotides not matched to a gene: 10. In DNA, the CDR3 is TGTGCCAGTAGTATTGGGGACAGGGACTCTGGAGGCTACACCTTC. Amino acids: CASSIGDRDSGGYTF.

The rearrangement joins TRBV12-3 or TRBV12-4 to TRBJ2-1; D possibly corresponds to TRBD2 (6 bases). V gave up 7 bases and J gave up 11 bases, with 12 bases separating them. The CDR3 sequence is 11 residues long. Written as DNA, the CDR3 is TGTGCCAGCACCCTCGGCGGGAAGCAGTTCTTC. Residues: CASTLGGKQFF.

The chain has TRBV27 and TRBJ2-1; D possibly corresponds to TRBD1 (5 bases). Germline V lookup: CDR1 MNHEY, CDR2 SMNVEV (reference sequence). V was pared by 5 bases and J by 7 bases, with 24 bases between. The CDR3 covers 17 residues. CDR3 residues: CASSLPRRPDRGNEQFF. The CDR3 region has the DNA TGTGCCAGCAGTCTCCCTCGCCGGCCAGATAGGGGAAATGAGCAGTTCTTC.

The CDR3 protein is CASSLGGGGPYEQYF. The CDR3 DNA sequence: TGTGCCAGCAGCTTAGGCGGCGGCGGGCCCTACGAGCAGTACTTC. The rearrangement joins TRBV11-3 to TRBJ2-7, with a possible D match to TRBD2 (5 bases). Germline V gene lookup returns CDR1 SGHNT and CDR2 YENEEA. The CDR3 is 15 residues long. The V gene lost 1 base and the J gene lost 2 bases, with 12 bases spanning the gap.

Notes on this clone: This sample also contains other DNA sequences that code for the same CDR3. The chain links TRBV19 to TRBJ1-6; 10 bases map to TRBD1. V was clipped by 6 bases and J by 10 bases; unmatched bases: 6. Germline V gene lookup returns CDR1 LNHDA and CDR2 SQIVND (reference sequence). This CDR3 contains 14 residues. The CDR3 coding sequence is TGTGCCAGTAGCCCGGGACAGGGGTTCTCACCCCTCCACTTT. This translates into CASSPGQGFSPLHF.

V usage is TRBV6-2 or TRBV6-3 and J usage is TRBJ1-2; D gene uncertain. Trimming shortened V by 2 bases and J by 4 bases, and 5 bases separated the two germline ends. The CDR3 consists of 12 residues. Looked up from germline, CDR1 is MNHEY and CDR2 is SVGEGT. CDR3 in DNA: TGTGCCAGCAGTTACGGAGGCTATGGCTACACCTTC. Translated, it gives CASSYGGYGYTF.

The chain employs TRBV6-5 and TRBJ1-6, with 7 bases matching TRBD1. Germline trimming cut 1 base from V and 11 bases from J; bases unmatched to any gene: 11. Germline lookup yields CDR1 MNHEY and CDR2 SVGAGI. This CDR3 comprises 16 residues. The DNA for the CDR3 is TGTGCCAGCAGTTACTATGGGACAGCAGAGTCCCCACCCCTCCACTTT. As protein: CASSYYGTAESPPLHF.

The chain joins TRBV30 to TRBJ1-3, with D perhaps TRBD1 (5 bases). V was cut by 2 bases and J by 6 bases, with 11 bases left in between. CDR1 and CDR2 from the germline V gene are GTSNPN and SVGIG (reference sequence). This CDR3 spans 13 amino acids. CDR3 sequence reads: CAWSPGLQNTIYF. The CDR3 DNA reads TGTGCCTGGAGTCCGGGACTCCAAAACACCATATATTTT.

The V call is TRBV11-2, the J call TRBJ1-2; D might be TRBD1 (5 bases). Germline V gene lookup returns CDR1 SGHAT and CDR2 FQNNGV. The CDR3 runs to 13 residues. V lost 3 bases, J lost 6 bases, and 11 bases lay in between. DNA for the CDR3: TGTGCCAGCAGCTTCGGAGGGGCAAATGGCTACACCTTC. Amino acid sequence: CASSFGGANGYTF.

The J gene is TRBJ2-7, the V gene TRBV7-2, with TRBD2 identical over 8 bases. Trimming removed 5 bases from V and 3 bases from J; junction bases left unmatched: 9. Looked up from germline, CDR1 is SGHTA and CDR2 is FQGNSA. This CDR3 spans 15 amino acids. As DNA, the CDR3 is TGTGCCAGCAGCCCCAGCGGGGGCCCACACTACGAGCAGTACTTC. Translating it yields CASSPSGGPHYEQYF.

The chain is built from TRBV11-2 and TRBJ2-1, with 10 bases matching TRBD1. The CDR3 spans 15 residues. Germline V gene data show CDR1 as SGHAT and CDR2 as FQNNGV. The ends lost 2 bases at V and 9 bases at J; junction bases unmatched: 7. Here the CDR3 DNA reads TGTGCCAGCAGCTTACTCGGGACAGGGGAATCTGAGCAGTTCTTC. This encodes CASSLLGTGESEQFF. Using reference TRBV11-2 and TRBJ2-1 for the parts outside the CDR3, the full variable domain is EAGVAQSPRYKIIEKRQSVAFWCNPISGHATLYWYQQILGQGPKLLIQFQNNGVVDDSQLPKDRFSAERLKGVDSTLKIQPAKLEDSAVYLCASSLLGTGESEQFFGPGTRLTVL.

As concerns this clone: This CDR3 is also generated by other DNA sequences in the sample. The V call is TRBV6-1, the J call TRBJ2-7, with 7 nucleotides matching TRBD1. Germline V CDR1 and CDR2: MNHNS, SASEGT. The CDR3 extends over 13 amino acids. Germline trimming cut 3 bases from V and 4 bases from J; bases unmatched to any gene: 3. CDR3: CASSETGPYEQYF. The CDR3 coding sequence is TGTGCCAGCAGTGAGACAGGGCCATACGAGCAGTACTTC.

The rearrangement joins TRBV10-3 to TRBJ2-2; D gene ambiguous. Germline V lookup: CDR1 ENHRY, CDR2 SYGVKD. The CDR3 runs 14 residues. V lost 6 bases and J lost 1, with 9 bases in between. CDR3 coding DNA: TGTGCCATCAGCCTCGAACTGAACACCGGGGAGCTGTTTTTT. Its protein product is CAISLELNTGELFF.

The rearrangement uses TRBV30 and TRBJ2-7, with 12 bases fitting TRBD2. The ends lost 7 bases at V and 2 bases at J; junction bases unmatched: 3. CDR3 length: 13 residues. Germline V gene data show CDR1 as GTSNPN and CDR2 as SVGIG (reference sequence). In nucleotides, the CDR3 is TGTGCCTTGTCTAGCGGGGGGGCCTACGAGCAGTACTTC. Protein product: CALSSGGAYEQYF.

The CDR3 coding sequence is TGTGCCAGCAGCCAAGATCCCCAGGGCTTAGATACGCAGTATTTT. Its translation: CASSQDPQGLDTQYF. The V gene is TRBV3-1 (or the pseudogene TRBV3-2), the J gene TRBJ2-3; TRBD1 might be the D (5 bases). The CDR3 is 15 residues long. Germline CDR1 LGHDT, CDR2 YNNKEL (reference sequence). V lost 0 bases and J lost 5, with 12 bases in between.

The rearrangement links TRBV6-5 to TRBJ2-3; 13 bases map to TRBD2. CDR3 length equals 16 residues. Trimming took 2 bases from V and 3 from J; bases not matched to a gene: 2. From germline, CDR1 is MNHEY and CDR2 SVGAGI. The CDR3 DNA reads TGTGCCAGCAGTTACCAACTAGCGGGGGGGACAGATACGCAGTATTTT. Translating it yields CASSYQLAGGTDTQYF.